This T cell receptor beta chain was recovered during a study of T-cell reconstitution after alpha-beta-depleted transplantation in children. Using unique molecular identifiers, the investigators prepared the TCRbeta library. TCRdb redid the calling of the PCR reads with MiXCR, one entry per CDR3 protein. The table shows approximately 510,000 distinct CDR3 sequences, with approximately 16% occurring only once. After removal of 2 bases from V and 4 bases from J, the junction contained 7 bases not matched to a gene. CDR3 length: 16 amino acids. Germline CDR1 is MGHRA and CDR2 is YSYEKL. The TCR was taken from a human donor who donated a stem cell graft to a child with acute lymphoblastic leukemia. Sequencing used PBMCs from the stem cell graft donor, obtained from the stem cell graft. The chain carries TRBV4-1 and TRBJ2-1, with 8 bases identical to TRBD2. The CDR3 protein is CASSQPLAGHYNEQFF. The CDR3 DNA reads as TGCGCCAGCAGCCAACCCTTAGCGGGGCATTACAATGAGCAGTTCTTC.